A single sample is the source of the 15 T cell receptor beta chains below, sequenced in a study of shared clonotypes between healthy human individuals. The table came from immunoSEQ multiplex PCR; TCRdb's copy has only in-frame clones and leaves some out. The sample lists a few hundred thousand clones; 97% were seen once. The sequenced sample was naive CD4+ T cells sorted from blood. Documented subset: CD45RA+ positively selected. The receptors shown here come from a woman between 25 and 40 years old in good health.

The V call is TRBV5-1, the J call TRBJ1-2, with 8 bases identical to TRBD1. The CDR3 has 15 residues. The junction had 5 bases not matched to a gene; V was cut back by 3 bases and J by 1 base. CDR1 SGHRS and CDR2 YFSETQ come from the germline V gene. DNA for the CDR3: TGCGCCAGCAGCTCACATGGACAGGGTAACTATGGCTACACCTTC. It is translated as CASSSHGQGNYGYTF.

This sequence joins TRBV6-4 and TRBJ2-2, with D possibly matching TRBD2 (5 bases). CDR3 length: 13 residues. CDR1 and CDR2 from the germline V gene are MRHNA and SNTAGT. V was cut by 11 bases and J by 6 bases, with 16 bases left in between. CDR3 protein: CAAPLAGSGELFF. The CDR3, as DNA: TGTGCCGCACCTCTAGCCGGGTCCGGGGAGCTGTTTTTT.

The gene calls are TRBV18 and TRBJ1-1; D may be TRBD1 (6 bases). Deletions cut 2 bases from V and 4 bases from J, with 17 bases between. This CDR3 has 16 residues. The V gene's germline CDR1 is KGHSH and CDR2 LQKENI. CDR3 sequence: CASSPVGASQSTEAFF. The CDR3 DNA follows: TGTGCCAGCTCACCAGTGGGGGCGAGCCAGTCCACTGAAGCTTTCTTT.

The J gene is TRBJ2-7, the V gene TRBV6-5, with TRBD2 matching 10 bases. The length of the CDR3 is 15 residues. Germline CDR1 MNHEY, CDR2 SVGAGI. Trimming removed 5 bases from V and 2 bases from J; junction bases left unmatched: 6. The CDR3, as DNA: TGTGCCAGCAGTGGACCGGGACTAGCGACCTACGAGCAGTACTTC. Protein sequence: CASSGPGLATYEQYF.

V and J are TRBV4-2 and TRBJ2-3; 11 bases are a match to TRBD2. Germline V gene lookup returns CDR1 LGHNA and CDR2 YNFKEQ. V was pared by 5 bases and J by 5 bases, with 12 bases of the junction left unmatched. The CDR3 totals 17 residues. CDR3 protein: CASSDGKVAGGLDTQYF. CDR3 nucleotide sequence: TGTGCCAGCAGCGATGGGAAGGTAGCGGGAGGGCTAGATACGCAGTATTTT.

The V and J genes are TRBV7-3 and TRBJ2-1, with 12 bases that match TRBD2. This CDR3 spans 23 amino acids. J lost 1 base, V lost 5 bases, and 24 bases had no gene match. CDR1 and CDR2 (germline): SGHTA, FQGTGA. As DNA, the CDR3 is TGTGCCAGCAGCGTAATCCACCGGGCTAGCGGGAGGGCTGGAGCGGGATCCTACAATGAGCAGTTCTTC. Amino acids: CASSVIHRASGRAGAGSYNEQFF.

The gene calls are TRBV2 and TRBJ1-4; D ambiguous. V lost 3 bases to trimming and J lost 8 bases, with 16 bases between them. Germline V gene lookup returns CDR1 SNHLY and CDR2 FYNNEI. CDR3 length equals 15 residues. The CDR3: CASSDAVLLREKLFF. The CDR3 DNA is TGTGCCAGCAGTGACGCGGTACTACTGCGGGAAAAACTGTTTTTT.

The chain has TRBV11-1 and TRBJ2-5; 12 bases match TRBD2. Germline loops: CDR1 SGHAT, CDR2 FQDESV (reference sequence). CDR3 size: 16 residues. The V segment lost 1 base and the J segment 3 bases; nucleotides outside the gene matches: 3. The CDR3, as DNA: TGTGCCAGCAGCTTAGGGACTAGCGGGGTTGAAGAGACCCAGTACTTC. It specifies CASSLGTSGVEETQYF.

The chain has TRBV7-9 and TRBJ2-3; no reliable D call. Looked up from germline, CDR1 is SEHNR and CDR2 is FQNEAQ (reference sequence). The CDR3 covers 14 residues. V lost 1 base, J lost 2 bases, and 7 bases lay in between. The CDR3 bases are TGTGCCAGCAGCTTAGAGGGATCCACAGATACGCAGTATTTT. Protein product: CASSLEGSTDTQYF.

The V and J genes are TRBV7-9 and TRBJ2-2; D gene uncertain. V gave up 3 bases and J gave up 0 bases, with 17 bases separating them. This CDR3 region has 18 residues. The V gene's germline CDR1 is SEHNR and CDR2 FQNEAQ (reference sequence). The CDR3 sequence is CASSFPRAGNANTGELFF. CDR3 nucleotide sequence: TGTGCCAGCAGCTTCCCTCGGGCAGGAAACGCGAACACCGGGGAGCTGTTTTTT. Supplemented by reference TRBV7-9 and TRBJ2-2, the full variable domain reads DTGVSQNPRHKITKRGQNVTFRCDPISEHNRLYWYRQTLGQGPEFLTYFQNEAQLEKSRLLSDRFSAERPKGSFSTLEIQRTEQGDSAMYLCASSFPRAGNANTGELFFGEGSRLTVL.

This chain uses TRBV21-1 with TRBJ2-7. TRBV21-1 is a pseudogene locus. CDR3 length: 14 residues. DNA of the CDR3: TGTGCCAGCCCTGTACAGGGACTCTCCTACGAGCAGTACTTC. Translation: CASPVQGLSYEQYF.

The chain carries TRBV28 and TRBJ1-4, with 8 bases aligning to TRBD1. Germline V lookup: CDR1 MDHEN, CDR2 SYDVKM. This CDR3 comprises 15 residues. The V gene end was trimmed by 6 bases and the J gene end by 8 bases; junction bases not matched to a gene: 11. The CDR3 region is CASSPPGQGGEKLFF. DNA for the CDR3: TGTGCCAGCAGCCCACCTGGACAGGGAGGCGAAAAACTGTTTTTT.

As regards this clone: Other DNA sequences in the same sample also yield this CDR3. DNA of the CDR3: TGTGCCAGCAGTTTACAGGGGTCCGGAAACACCATATATTTT. It specifies CASSLQGSGNTIYF. The V and J genes are TRBV28 and TRBJ1-3; TRBD1 is a possible D gene (6 bases). The V end was cut by 2 bases, the J end by 4 bases, with 9 bases between. CDR3 length: 14 residues. The germline gives CDR1 MDHEN, CDR2 SYDVKM.

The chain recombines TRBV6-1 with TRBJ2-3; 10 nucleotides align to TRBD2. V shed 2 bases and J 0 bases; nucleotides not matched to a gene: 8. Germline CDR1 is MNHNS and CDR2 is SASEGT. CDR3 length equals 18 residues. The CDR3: CASSENSGRTASTDTQYF. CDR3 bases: TGTGCCAGCAGTGAAAATAGCGGGAGGACCGCTAGCACAGATACGCAGTATTTT.

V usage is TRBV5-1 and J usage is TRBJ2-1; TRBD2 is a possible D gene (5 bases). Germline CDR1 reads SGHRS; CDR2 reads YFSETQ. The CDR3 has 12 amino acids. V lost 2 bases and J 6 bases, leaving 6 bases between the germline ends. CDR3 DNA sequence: TGCGCCAGCAGCTTCGCGGGCAATGAGCAGTTCTTC. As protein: CASSFAGNEQFF.